One TCR beta chain is described in this entry. Antigen unknown. Constant-region reverse primers amplified full-length variable regions, followed by semi-nested Nested Universal Primer A PCR. A single record per CDR3 protein comes from TCRdb applying MiXCR to the 5' RACE reads. Here the sample spans about 42,000 distinct CDR3 sequences, 25% to 35% being singletons. Trimming pared 5 bases from V and 6 bases from J, leaving 15 bases between. CDR1 MGHRA and CDR2 YSYEKL come from the germline V gene. The CDR3 length is 14 residues. Overall study findings and caveats: The larger cohort examined one V-J beta rearrangement, not whole repertoires. Tumor Tregs overlapped most with tumor, then blood, naive CD4+ cells. In terms of TCR gene usage, tumor memory CD4+ T cells clustered together with blood and lymph node memory CD4+ cells, as well as with lymph node naive CD4+ cells.

The specimen sequenced was tumor-infiltrating memory CD4+ T cells sorted from the breast tumor. The subset was: memory CD4+ T cells, CD4+CD45RO+CD25-. The TCR sequence derives from a female donor with breast cancer. The gene calls are TRBV4-1 and TRBJ2-3; D is tentatively TRBD1 or TRBD2 (6 bases each). CDR3: CASSSGAGLDTQYF. Written as DNA, the CDR3 is TGCGCCAGCAGCTCAGGGGCGGGGTTGGATACGCAGTATTTT.